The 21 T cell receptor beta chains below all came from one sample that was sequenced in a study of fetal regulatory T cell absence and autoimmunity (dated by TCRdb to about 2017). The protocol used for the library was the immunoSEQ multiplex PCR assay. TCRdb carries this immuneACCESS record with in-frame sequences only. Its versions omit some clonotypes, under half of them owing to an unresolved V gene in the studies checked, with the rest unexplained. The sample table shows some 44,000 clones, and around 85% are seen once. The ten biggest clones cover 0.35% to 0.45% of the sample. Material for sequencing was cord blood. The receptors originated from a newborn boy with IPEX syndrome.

The CDR3 is CASSAGLMNTEAFF. CDR3 sequence (DNA): TGTGCCAGCAGCGCCGGACTCATGAACACTGAAGCTTTCTTT. The V and J genes are TRBV6-6 and TRBJ1-1; D call uncertain. The CDR3 covers 14 residues. The germline CDR1 and CDR2 sequences are MNHNY and SVGAGI (reference sequence). The V end was cut by 6 bases, the J end by 0 bases, with 11 bases between.

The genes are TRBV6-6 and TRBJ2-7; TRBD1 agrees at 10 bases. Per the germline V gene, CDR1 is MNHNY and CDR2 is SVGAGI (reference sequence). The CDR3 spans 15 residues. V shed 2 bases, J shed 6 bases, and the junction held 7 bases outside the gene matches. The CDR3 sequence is CASSYGPGQGPEQYF. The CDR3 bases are TGTGCCAGCAGTTACGGCCCGGGACAGGGGCCCGAGCAGTACTTC.

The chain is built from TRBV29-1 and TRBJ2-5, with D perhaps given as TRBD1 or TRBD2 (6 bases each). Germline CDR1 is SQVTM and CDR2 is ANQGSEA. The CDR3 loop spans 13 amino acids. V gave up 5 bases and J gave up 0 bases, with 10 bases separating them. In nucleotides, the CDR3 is TGCAGCGTTCAAGGGGGGTACCAAGAGACCCAGTACTTC. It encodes CSVQGGYQETQYF.

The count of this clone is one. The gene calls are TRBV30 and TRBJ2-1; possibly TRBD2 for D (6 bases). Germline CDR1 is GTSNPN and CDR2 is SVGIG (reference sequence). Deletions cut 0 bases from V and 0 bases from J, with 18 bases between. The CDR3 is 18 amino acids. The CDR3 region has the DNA TGTGCCTGGAGTGTAGGTGGTAGCGGAACCTACTCCTACAATGAGCAGTTCTTC. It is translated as CAWSVGGSGTYSYNEQFF.

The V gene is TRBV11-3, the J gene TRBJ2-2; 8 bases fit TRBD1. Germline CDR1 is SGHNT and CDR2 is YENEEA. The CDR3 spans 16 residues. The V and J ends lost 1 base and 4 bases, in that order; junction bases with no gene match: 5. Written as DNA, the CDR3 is TGTGCCAGCAGCTTAGGGACAGGGCGTCGCACCGGGGAGCTGTTTTTT. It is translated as CASSLGTGRRTGELFF.

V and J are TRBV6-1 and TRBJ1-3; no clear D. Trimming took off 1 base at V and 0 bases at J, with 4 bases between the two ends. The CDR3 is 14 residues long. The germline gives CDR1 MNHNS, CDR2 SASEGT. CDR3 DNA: TGTGCCAGCAGTGAAGGACACTCTGGAAACACCATATATTTT. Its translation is CASSEGHSGNTIYF.

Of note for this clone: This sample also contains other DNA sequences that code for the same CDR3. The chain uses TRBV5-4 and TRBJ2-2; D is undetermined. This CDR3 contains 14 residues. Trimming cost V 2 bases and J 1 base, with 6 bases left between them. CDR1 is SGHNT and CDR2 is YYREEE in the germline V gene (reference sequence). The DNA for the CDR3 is TGTGCCAGCAGCTTTGGCGGGAACACCGGGGAGCTGTTTTTT. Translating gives CASSFGGNTGELFF.

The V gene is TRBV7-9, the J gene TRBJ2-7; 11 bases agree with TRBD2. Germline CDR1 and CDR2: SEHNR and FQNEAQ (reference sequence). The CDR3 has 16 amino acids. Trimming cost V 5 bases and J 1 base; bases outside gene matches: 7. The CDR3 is CASSQGLAGSSYEQYF. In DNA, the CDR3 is TGTGCCAGCAGCCAAGGACTAGCGGGCTCTTCCTACGAGCAGTACTTC.

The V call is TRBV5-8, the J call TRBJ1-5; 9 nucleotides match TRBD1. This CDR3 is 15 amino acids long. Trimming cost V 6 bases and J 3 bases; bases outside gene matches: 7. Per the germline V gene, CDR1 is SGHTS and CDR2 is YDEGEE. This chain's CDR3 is CASNPGQGFNQPQHF. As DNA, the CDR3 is TGTGCCAGCAACCCGGGACAGGGATTCAATCAGCCCCAGCATTTT.

The CDR3 protein is CASSLDQRGFSSYEQYF. The DNA of the CDR3 is TGTGCCAGCAGCTTAGATCAGCGGGGGTTTAGCTCCTACGAGCAGTACTTC. The chain has TRBV7-2 and TRBJ2-7; 8 bases match TRBD2. There are 17 residues in the CDR3. CDR1 SGHTA and CDR2 FQGNSA come from the germline V gene. Unmatched junction bases numbered 8, after V lost 1 base and J lost 0 bases.

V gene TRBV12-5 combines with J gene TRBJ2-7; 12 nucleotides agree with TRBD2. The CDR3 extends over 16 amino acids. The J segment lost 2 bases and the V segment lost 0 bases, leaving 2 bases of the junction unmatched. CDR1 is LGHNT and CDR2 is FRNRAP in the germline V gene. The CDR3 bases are TGTGCTAGTGGTTTGGTCCTAGCGGGGGGGGCCTACGAGCAGTACTTC. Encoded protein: CASGLVLAGGAYEQYF.

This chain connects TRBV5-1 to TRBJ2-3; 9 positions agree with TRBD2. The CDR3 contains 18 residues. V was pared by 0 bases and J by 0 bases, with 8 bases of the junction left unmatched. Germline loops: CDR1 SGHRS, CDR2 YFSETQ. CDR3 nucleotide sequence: TGCGCCAGCAGCTTGGATGTTAGCGGGAGTTTAAGCACAGATACGCAGTATTTT. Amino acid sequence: CASSLDVSGSLSTDTQYF. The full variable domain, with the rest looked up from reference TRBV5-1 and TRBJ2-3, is KAGVTQTPRYLIKTRGQQVTLSCSPISGHRSVSWYQQTPGQGLQFLFEYFSETQRNKGNFPGRFSGRQFSNSRSEMNVSTLELGDSALYLCASSLDVSGSLSTDTQYFGPGTRLTVL.

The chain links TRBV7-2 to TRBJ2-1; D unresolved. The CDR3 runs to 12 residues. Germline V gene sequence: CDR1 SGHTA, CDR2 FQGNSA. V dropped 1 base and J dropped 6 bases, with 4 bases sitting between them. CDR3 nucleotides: TGTGCCAGCAGCTTAGAACGCAATGAGCAGTTCTTC. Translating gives CASSLERNEQFF.

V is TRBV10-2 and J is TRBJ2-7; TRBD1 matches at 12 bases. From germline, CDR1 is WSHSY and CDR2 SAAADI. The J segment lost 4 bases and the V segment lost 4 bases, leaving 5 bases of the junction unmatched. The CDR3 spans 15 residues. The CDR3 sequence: CASSAPGQGAYEQYF. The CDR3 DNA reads TGCGCCAGCAGTGCCCCGGGACAGGGGGCGTACGAGCAGTACTTC.

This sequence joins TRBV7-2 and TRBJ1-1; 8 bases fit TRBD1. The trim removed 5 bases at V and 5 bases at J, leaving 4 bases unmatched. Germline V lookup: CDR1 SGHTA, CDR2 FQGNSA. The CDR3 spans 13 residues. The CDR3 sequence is CASSRTGGTEAFF. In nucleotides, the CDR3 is TGTGCCAGCAGCAGAACAGGGGGGACTGAAGCTTTCTTT.

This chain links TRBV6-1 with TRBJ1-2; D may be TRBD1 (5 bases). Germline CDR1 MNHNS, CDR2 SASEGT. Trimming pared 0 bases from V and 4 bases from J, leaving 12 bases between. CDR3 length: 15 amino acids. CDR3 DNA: TGTGCCAGCAGTGAAGCCCGGGGGATCTCCTATGGCTACACCTTC. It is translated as CASSEARGISYGYTF.

Here the CDR3 reads CASSLVPDTEAFF. CDR3 bases: TGTGCCAGCAGTTTAGTACCGGACACTGAAGCTTTCTTT. The chain is built from TRBV27 and TRBJ1-1; D not certain. The V gene's germline CDR1 is MNHEY and CDR2 SMNVEV (reference sequence). This CDR3 is built from 13 residues. Trimming cost V 2 bases and J 3 bases, with 7 bases left between them.

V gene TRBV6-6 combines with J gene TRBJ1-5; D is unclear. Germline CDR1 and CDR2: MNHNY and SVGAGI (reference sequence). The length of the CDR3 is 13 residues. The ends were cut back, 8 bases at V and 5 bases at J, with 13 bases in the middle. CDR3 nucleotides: TGTGCCAGCTCTGGCAGCCACTATCAGCCCCAGCATTTT. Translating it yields CASSGSHYQPQHF.

CDR3 sequence reads: CASSLSGLRDTQYF. In DNA form, the CDR3 reads TGTGCCAGCAGCTTATCGGGGCTACGGGATACGCAGTATTTT. The V and J genes are TRBV7-2 and TRBJ2-3, with D perhaps TRBD1 or TRBD2 (5 bases each). The V and J ends lost 2 bases and 6 bases respectively, with 12 bases between them. Germline V gene lookup returns CDR1 SGHTA and CDR2 FQGNSA. The CDR3 runs to 14 residues.

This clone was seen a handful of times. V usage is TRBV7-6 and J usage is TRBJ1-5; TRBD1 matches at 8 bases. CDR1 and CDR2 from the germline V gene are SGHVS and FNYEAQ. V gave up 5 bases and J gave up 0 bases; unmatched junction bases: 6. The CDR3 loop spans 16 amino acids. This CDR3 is CASSLGTGDSNQPQHF. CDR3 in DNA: TGTGCCAGCAGCCTAGGGACAGGAGATAGCAATCAGCCCCAGCATTTT.

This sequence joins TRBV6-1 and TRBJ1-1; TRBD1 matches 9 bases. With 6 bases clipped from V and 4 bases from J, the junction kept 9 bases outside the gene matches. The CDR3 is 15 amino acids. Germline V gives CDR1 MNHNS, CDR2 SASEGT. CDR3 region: CASSINPGQGTEAFF. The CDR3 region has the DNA TGTGCCAGCAGCATAAACCCGGGACAGGGCACTGAAGCTTTCTTT.